Below are 11 T cell receptor beta chains sequenced from a single sample in a study of shared clonotypes between healthy human individuals. Repertoires were generated with immunoSEQ multiplex PCR, while TCRdb's copy carries only in-frame clones and drops some. The repertoire includes about a million clones, 70% to 85% of them detected once, and about 1.5% sits in the top ten. Sequencing was performed on memory CD4+ T cells sorted from blood. Subset here: CD45RA-negative fraction. These receptor sequences come from a man aged 18 to 35 in good health.

The chain carries TRBV30 and TRBJ1-3; D unclear. CDR1 and CDR2 from the germline V gene are GTSNPN and SVGIG (reference sequence). The CDR3 length is 12 residues. V lost 4 bases and J 0 bases, leaving 4 bases between the germline ends. DNA for the CDR3: TGTGCCTGGAAGAGCTCTGGAAACACCATATATTTT. Amino acid sequence: CAWKSSGNTIYF.

The chain recombines TRBV4-1 with TRBJ2-7, with D perhaps assigned TRBD1 or TRBD2 (5 bases each). Trimming stripped 4 bases from V and 6 bases from J, with 22 bases between. The CDR3 loop spans 16 amino acids. The germline CDR1 and CDR2 sequences are MGHRA and YSYEKL. This chain's CDR3 is CASSRPFRDVVPEQYF. The CDR3 DNA follows: TGCGCCAGCAGCCGCCCCTTCCGGGACGTCGTGCCCGAGCAGTACTTC.

This clone was seen a few times. The chain carries TRBV6-5 and TRBJ2-7; no firm D call. V lost 8 bases and J lost 5, with 16 bases in between. Germline CDR1 reads MNHEY; CDR2 reads SVGAGI. CDR3 length equals 13 residues. CDR3 bases: TGTGCCAGCGTCCAGGTGAATCCTCACGAGCAGTACTTC. Translating it yields CASVQVNPHEQYF.

The V and J genes are TRBV5-1 and TRBJ2-2; D is possibly TRBD2 (6 bases). Trimming removed 4 bases at V and 3 bases at J, with 25 bases between. The CDR3 loop spans 19 amino acids. Germline V CDR1 and CDR2: SGHRS, YFSETQ. For the CDR3, the DNA is TGCGCCAGCAGCATATATAGCGGTGGGTTCACAATGGACACCGGGGAGCTGTTTTTT. Its translation: CASSIYSGGFTMDTGELFF.

As regards this clone: The sample contains more than one DNA sequence encoding this CDR3. The chain couples TRBV7-2 to TRBJ2-2; D not resolved. Trimming shortened V by 1 base and J by 4 bases, and 4 bases separated the two germline ends. The CDR3 has 13 amino acids. CDR1 is SGHTA, CDR2 FQGNSA, per germline. The CDR3 DNA sequence: TGTGCCAGCAGCTTAGGCATCACCGGGGAGCTGTTTTTT. Translating it yields CASSLGITGELFF.

The chain links TRBV10-3 to TRBJ2-7; 14 bases align to TRBD2. Germline CDR1 and CDR2: ENHRY and SYGVKD. This CDR3 has 16 residues. Trimming at V came to 6 bases and at J to 0 bases, leaving 4 bases not matched to a gene. The chain's CDR3 is CAIRGTSGGVSYEQYF. The CDR3 bases are TGTGCCATCAGGGGGACTAGCGGGGGCGTCTCCTACGAGCAGTACTTC.

CDR3 sequence (DNA): TGTGCCAGCAGCTTGGACAGGGGGGTAACTACACCCCTCCACTTT. Translation gives CASSLDRGVTTPLHF. The V gene is TRBV7-9, the J gene TRBJ1-6; 10 bases align to TRBD1. V trimming: 3 bases; J trimming: 11 bases; junction bases outside the gene matches: 7. The germline gives CDR1 SEHNR, CDR2 FQNEAQ (reference sequence). The CDR3 is 15 amino acids.

The chain has TRBV9 and TRBJ2-2; tentatively, D is TRBD2 (6 bases). Trimming took 3 bases from V and 2 from J, leaving 20 bases between them. From germline, CDR1 is SGDLS and CDR2 YYNGEE. CDR3 length equals 18 residues. The CDR3 region is CASSAPGGTSLNTGELFF. DNA of the CDR3: TGTGCCAGCAGCGCCCCAGGAGGGACGTCCCTAAACACCGGGGAGCTGTTTTTT.

The chain has TRBV6-5 and TRBJ2-3, with 7 bases lining up with TRBD2. This CDR3 region has 16 residues. Germline assignment: CDR1 MNHEY and CDR2 SVGAGI. After removal of 4 bases from V and 0 bases from J, the junction contained 7 bases not matched to a gene. The CDR3 nucleotides read TGTGCCAGCAGTTGGTCTAGCGGTAGCAGCACAGATACGCAGTATTTT. This gives the protein CASSWSSGSSTDTQYF.

This chain links TRBV2 with TRBJ1-5; D is unresolved. This CDR3 spans 12 amino acids. Germline lookup yields CDR1 SNHLY and CDR2 FYNNEI. V was cut by 2 bases and J by 4 bases, with 3 bases left in between. The CDR3 DNA is TGTGCCAGCAGTGAATGGAATCAGCCCCAGCATTTT. Its protein is CASSEWNQPQHF.

For this clone: A junction boundary mismatches the germline segment, possibly from a read error. V usage is TRBV18 and J usage is TRBJ2-5, with D possibly being TRBD2 (7 bases). CDR3 length equals 15 residues. Germline loops: CDR1 KGHSH, CDR2 LQKENI. The CDR3 sequence: CASSPLDSAGETQHF. The DNA of the CDR3 is TGTGCCAGCTCACCACTGGACAGCGCGGGGGAGACCCAGCACTTC.